One and the same sample provided the 18 T cell receptor beta chains below, sequenced in a study of early T cells in non-severe SARS-CoV-2 infection. TCRdb used MiXCR to reprocess the 5' RACE reads, holding one entry per CDR3 protein. Of 70,000 or so distinct CDR3 sequences listed, 9.5% to 15% are singletons. Sequencing used whole blood. Source of these receptors: an adult who was a healthcare worker with PCR-confirmed SARS-CoV-2 infection or an uninfected control (not recorded which).

At least ten counts were recorded for this clonotype. This chain links TRBV12-3 or TRBV12-4 with TRBJ1-4; D gene ambiguous. The ends were cut back, 5 bases at V and 7 bases at J, with 8 bases in the middle. The CDR3 contains 12 residues. The chain's CDR3 is CASSNVREKLFF. CDR3 DNA: TGTGCCAGCAGTAATGTACGTGAAAAACTGTTTTTT.

The chain joins TRBV12-3 or TRBV12-4 to TRBJ2-2; 7 bases map to TRBD2. The CDR3 loop spans 16 amino acids. The V gene end was trimmed by 3 bases and the J gene end by 0 bases; junction bases not matched to a gene: 4. The CDR3, as DNA: TGTGCCAGCAGTTTTGCGGGAGCTTCGAACACCGGGGAGCTGTTTTTT. This gives the protein CASSFAGASNTGELFF.

This clonotype was observed a handful of times. A much more abundant neighbour one base away suggests this may be a read error. The V and J genes are TRBV27 and TRBJ2-1; D is ambiguous. Looked up from germline, CDR1 is MNHEY and CDR2 is SMNVEV (reference sequence). The CDR3 covers 11 residues. The ends were cut back, 2 bases at V and 9 bases at J, with 5 bases in the middle. CDR3 sequence: CASSLSGEQFF. In DNA form, the CDR3 reads TGTGCCAGCAGTTTAAGTGGTGAGCAGTTCTTC.

This clonotype was counted at least ten times. V usage is TRBV7-9 and J usage is TRBJ2-3; 8 bases agree with TRBD2. Germline assignment: CDR1 SEHNR and CDR2 FQNEAQ (reference sequence). CDR3 length: 16 residues. V was clipped by 2 bases and J by 2 bases; unmatched bases: 6. The CDR3 protein is CASSLMYGGVTDTQYF. CDR3 DNA: TGTGCCAGCAGCTTAATGTACGGGGGGGTCACAGATACGCAGTATTTT.

This clonotype was counted ten times or more. For the CDR3, the DNA is TGCGCCAGCAGACCACAAATAAGCGGGATCTACAATGAGCAGTTCTTC. Its protein product is CASRPQISGIYNEQFF. The chain combines TRBV10-2 with TRBJ2-1, with 7 bases matching TRBD2. The CDR3 consists of 16 residues. The V and J ends lost 6 bases and 3 bases, in that order; junction bases with no gene match: 11. Germline V gives CDR1 WSHSY, CDR2 SAAADI.

As concerns this clonotype: With a much larger clone just one base away, this may be a read error. The chain links TRBV20-1 to TRBJ2-3; TRBD2 might be the D (5 bases). V dropped 4 bases and J dropped 2 bases, with 10 bases sitting between them. The CDR3 consists of 13 residues. In germline, CDR1 is DFQATT, CDR2 SNEGSKA (reference sequence). The DNA of the CDR3 is TGCAGTGCTAACCGGGGTTCCACAGATACGCAGTATTTT. Its translation is CSANRGSTDTQYF.

CDR3 bases: TGCGCCAGCAGCTTGGGTTCTAGCAGGTACACCGGGGAGCTGTTTTTT. Translated, it gives CASSLGSSRYTGELFF. The V call is TRBV5-1, the J call TRBJ2-2; D perhaps matches TRBD2 (5 bases). The CDR3 loop spans 16 amino acids. Germline CDR1 is SGHRS and CDR2 is YFSETQ. V was cut by 0 bases and J by 3 bases, with 12 bases left in between.

This clonotype was seen many times. This rearrangement joins TRBV18 to TRBJ1-5; D is uncertain. V lost 2 bases, J lost 5 bases, and 7 bases lay in between. The CDR3 spans 13 residues. Germline assignment: CDR1 KGHSH and CDR2 LQKENI. In DNA form, the CDR3 reads TGTGCCAGCTCACCAAACAGCGATCAGCCCCAGCATTTT. This sequence encodes CASSPNSDQPQHF. Filled out from reference TRBV18 and TRBJ1-5, the complete variable domain reads NAGVMQNPRHLVRRRGQEARLRCSPMKGHSHVYWYRQLPEEGLKFMVYLQKENIIDESGMPKERFSAEFPKEGPSILRIQQVVRGDSAAYFCASSPNSDQPQHFGDGTRLSIL.

This clonotype was recorded at least ten times. V is TRBV4-2 and J is TRBJ2-3; 9 bases are a match to TRBD2. J gave up 6 bases and V 0 bases, and 7 bases lay outside the gene matches. This CDR3 has 16 amino acids. Germline lookup yields CDR1 LGHNA and CDR2 YNFKEQ. The CDR3 coding sequence is TGTGCCAGCAGCCAAGATCTGGGCGGGGGGGCGGATACGCAGTATTTT. It codes for CASSQDLGGGADTQYF.

This clonotype occurred many times. The V and J genes are TRBV7-6 and TRBJ2-1; D gene uncertain. CDR1 SGHVS and CDR2 FNYEAQ come from the germline V gene. This CDR3 is 15 amino acids long. The V end was cut by 5 bases, the J end by 0 bases, with 11 bases between. Here the CDR3 DNA reads TGTGCCAGCAGCCCTGACACGGCCTCCTACAATGAGCAGTTCTTC. It codes for CASSPDTASYNEQFF.

This clonotype was observed at least ten times. The chain carries TRBV11-2 and TRBJ2-2; D gene ambiguous. Trimming left V 5 bases short and J 6 bases short, with 25 bases between. Germline assignment: CDR1 SGHAT and CDR2 FQNNGV. The CDR3 loop spans 18 amino acids. CDR3 nucleotides: TGTGCCAGCAGCCCCCTGTATTCTCGTTCAAACCAATCCGGGGAGCTGTTTTTT. Encoded protein: CASSPLYSRSNQSGELFF. The full variable domain, rest sourced from reference TRBV11-2 and TRBJ2-2, is EAGVAQSPRYKIIEKRQSVAFWCNPISGHATLYWYQQILGQGPKLLIQFQNNGVVDDSQLPKDRFSAERLKGVDSTLKIQPAKLEDSAVYLCASSPLYSRSNQSGELFFGEGSRLTVL.

A note on this clonotype: A clone one base away is much larger, so this may be a read error. The V and J genes are TRBV6-2 or TRBV6-3 and TRBJ2-2; unclear D gene. The CDR3 extends over 11 amino acids. Germline V gives CDR1 MNHEY, CDR2 SVGEGT. This CDR3 reads CVSNLTGELFF. The DNA for the CDR3 is TGTGTCAGCAACCTAACCGGGGAGCTGTTTTTT.

This clonotype showed up many times. CDR3 DNA sequence: TGTGCCATCAGTGAGTCGCCAGTCTACTACGAGCAGTACTTC. Protein product: CAISESPVYYEQYF. This sequence joins TRBV10-3 and TRBJ2-7; D is ambiguous. Per germline, CDR1 ENHRY and CDR2 SYGVKD. The V end lost 0 bases, the J end lost 3 bases, and 9 bases lay between the germline ends. The CDR3 is 14 amino acids.

This clonotype was seen only a few times. V and J are TRBV24-1 and TRBJ2-5; 8 bases map to TRBD1. The germline V gene encodes CDR1 KGHDR and CDR2 SFDVKD. CDR3 size: 14 residues. The J segment lost 5 bases and the V segment lost 4 bases, leaving 5 bases of the junction unmatched. The DNA of the CDR3 is TGTGCCACCAGTGAGTCAGGGGGCGTGGAGACCCAGTACTTC. Its translation is CATSESGGVETQYF.

This clonotype was seen repeatedly, ten times or more. The gene calls are TRBV5-5 and TRBJ1-2; TRBD1 matches 9 bases. Per the germline V gene, CDR1 is SGHKS and CDR2 is YYEKEE (reference sequence). Trimming at V came to 1 base and at J to 6 bases, leaving 10 bases not matched to a gene. The CDR3 extends over 16 amino acids. Written as DNA, the CDR3 is TGTGCCAGCAGCTTGAGCGTCTGGGACAGGGCTAATGGCTACACCTTC. Translating gives CASSLSVWDRANGYTF.

This clonotype was observed at least ten times. J is TRBJ2-7 and V is TRBV24-1; D may be TRBD2 (5 bases). This CDR3 has 16 amino acids. Germline V gene sequence: CDR1 KGHDR, CDR2 SFDVKD. Trimming took off 4 bases at V and 3 bases at J, with 18 bases between the two ends. The CDR3 coding sequence is TGTGCCACCAGTGACCACCCCTTCGCGGGCATCTACGAGCAGTACTTC. This encodes CATSDHPFAGIYEQYF.

This clonotype was counted at least ten times. The chain employs TRBV6-5 and TRBJ2-1; D might be TRBD1 (7 bases). Trimming stripped 0 bases from V and 7 bases from J, with 22 bases between. Germline values: CDR1 MNHEY, CDR2 SVGAGI. This CDR3 is built from 18 residues. Here the CDR3 reads CASSYSSPPGGTPNEQFF. In nucleotides, the CDR3 is TGTGCCAGCAGTTACTCGTCCCCTCCAGGGGGGACTCCGAATGAGCAGTTCTTC.

This clonotype was observed at least ten times. The chain has TRBV6-2 or TRBV6-3 and TRBJ1-5; 7 nucleotides line up with TRBD1. Germline V gene sequence: CDR1 MNHEY, CDR2 SVGEGT. The trim removed 2 bases at V and 5 bases at J, leaving 3 bases unmatched. This CDR3 is 14 amino acids long. In DNA, the CDR3 is TGTGCCAGCAGTTACAAGGGGGCTGATCAGCCCCAGCATTTT. Amino acid sequence: CASSYKGADQPQHF.